The clone carrying this T cell receptor (beta chain) was observed a few times. A second about 6 to 12 cycle PCR used barcoded and J-beta primers. Each cDNA molecule was tagged by a template-switch adaptor that had 12 random nucleotides. Via MiXCR, TCRdb re-called the 5' RACE reads, giving one row per CDR3 protein. The sample lists about 930,000 distinct CDR3 sequences, 25% to 30% occurring once. The sample is drawn from a study of blood T cells in healthy people across ages. Trimming at V came to 6 bases and at J to 3 bases, leaving 9 bases not matched to a gene. This CDR3 comprises 16 residues. Germline V gene data show CDR1 as SNHLY and CDR2 as FYNNEI. In addition, the sample was reused for a study of T cells of mothers and their children. That study reports: Over 5 children and their three healthy Caucasian mothers were the donors. The TCR beta CDR3 read count exceeded 9 million for each mother and was 2.5 million to 3 million for each child. Overlap in related mother-child pairs always slightly exceeded unrelated pairs, never significantly.

The source material was blood. The sequence derives from a woman aged 40 to 49 in good health. This rearrangement joins TRBV2 to TRBJ2-5; 11 bases line up with TRBD2. CDR3 nucleotide sequence: TGTGCCAGCAGGGTCCGGGCTAGCGGGGGGAAAGAGACCCAGTACTTC. Its protein is CASRVRASGGKETQYF.